This T cell receptor (beta chain) was identified in a study of blood T cells in healthy people across ages. This CDR3 spans 14 amino acids. Germline CDR1 reads SQVTM; CDR2 reads ANQGSEA. Between the trimmed V and J ends, which lost 6 bases and 0 bases, there was a span of 13 bases. Whole-study findings and limits: Higher diversity and more naive CD4+ cells were features of long-lived donors, compared to aged donors.

Each sample yielded at least 6 micrograms of PBMC total RNA. A second PCR, run for about 7 to 11 cycles, used a sample-barcoded 5' primer plus a J-beta primer mix. Carrying 12 random nucleotides, a template-switch adaptor labeled each individual cDNA molecule. Using its own MiXCR run on the 5' RACE reads, TCRdb lists one record per CDR3 protein. The sample carries about 1.6 million distinct CDR3 sequences, around 36% recorded once. This clonotype was seen only a few times. Its target is unknown. Source material: blood. The receptor comes from a woman aged 25-40 years in good health. The chain uses TRBV29-1 and TRBJ2-3; D might be TRBD2 (6 bases). The CDR3 is CSVHSGLSTDTQYF. The CDR3 bases are TGCAGCGTGCACTCGGGACTCAGCACAGATACGCAGTATTTT.